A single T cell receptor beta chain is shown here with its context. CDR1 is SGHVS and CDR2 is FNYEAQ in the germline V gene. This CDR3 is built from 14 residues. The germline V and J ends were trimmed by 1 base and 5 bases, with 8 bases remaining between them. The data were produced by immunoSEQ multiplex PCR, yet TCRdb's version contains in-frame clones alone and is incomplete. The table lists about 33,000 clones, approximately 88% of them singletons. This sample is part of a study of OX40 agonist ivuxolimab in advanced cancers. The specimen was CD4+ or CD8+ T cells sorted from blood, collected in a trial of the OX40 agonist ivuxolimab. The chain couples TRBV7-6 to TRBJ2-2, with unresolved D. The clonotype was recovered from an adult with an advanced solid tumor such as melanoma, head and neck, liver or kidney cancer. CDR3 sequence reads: CASSLVSGTGELFF. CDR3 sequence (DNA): TGTGCCAGCAGCTTAGTCTCAGGAACCGGGGAGCTGTTTTTT.